This entry lists 24 T cell receptor beta chains sequenced from one sample in a study of blood T cell repertoires in COVID-19. TCRdb keeps only in-frame clones here, not all; method: immunoSEQ multiplex PCR. The sample consists of 100,000 to 150,000 clones, less than 90% of them appearing once. Sequences were obtained from peripheral blood. The receptors derive from a woman aged 80 or over with acute or convalescent COVID-19.

The chain employs TRBV18 and TRBJ1-4; no firm D call. Per germline, CDR1 KGHSH and CDR2 LQKENI. Trimming pared 6 bases from V and 6 bases from J, leaving 17 bases between. This CDR3 contains 15 residues. This CDR3 reads CASSRSRGGYEKLFF. CDR3 nucleotide sequence: TGTGCCAGCTCCAGATCGCGGGGTGGTTATGAAAAACTGTTTTTT.

The V gene is TRBV7-9, the J gene TRBJ2-1, with TRBD1 matching 7 bases. With V trimmed by 3 bases and J by 8 bases, 19 bases remained unmatched. CDR1 is SEHNR and CDR2 is FQNEAQ in the germline V gene (reference sequence). The CDR3 contains 18 residues. This CDR3 reads CASSFITGTAGGVYEQFF. DNA of the CDR3: TGTGCCAGCAGCTTCATCACGGGAACGGCAGGGGGAGTCTATGAGCAGTTCTTC.

The chain recombines TRBV5-1 with TRBJ2-2, with 9 bases aligning to TRBD1. With V trimmed by 4 bases and J by 6 bases, 4 bases remained unmatched. Per the germline V gene, CDR1 is SGHRS and CDR2 is YFSETQ. The CDR3 extends over 14 amino acids. The CDR3 sequence is CASSAGQGPGELFF. The CDR3 DNA sequence: TGCGCCAGCAGCGCCGGACAGGGGCCCGGGGAGCTGTTTTTT. Using reference TRBV5-1 and TRBJ2-2 for the parts outside the CDR3, the full variable domain is KAGVTQTPRYLIKTRGQQVTLSCSPISGHRSVSWYQQTPGQGLQFLFEYFSETQRNKGNFPGRFSGRQFSNSRSEMNVSTLELGDSALYLCASSAGQGPGELFFGEGSRLTVL.

The V and J genes are TRBV28 and TRBJ1-6, with 10 bases that match TRBD1. The CDR3 contains 16 residues. Germline V CDR1 and CDR2: MDHEN, SYDVKM. The junction had 11 bases not matched to a gene; V was cut back by 5 bases and J by 10 bases. DNA of the CDR3: TGTGCCAGCAGTCCCCCCTTGGGACAGGGGAAGTCACCCCTCCACTTT. Protein sequence: CASSPPLGQGKSPLHF.

This chain connects TRBV7-2 to TRBJ1-5; D gene unclear. Germline loops: CDR1 SGHTA, CDR2 FQGNSA. The CDR3 has 13 amino acids. Trimming shortened V by 2 bases and J by 6 bases, and 8 bases separated the two germline ends. The CDR3: CASSLRGTQPQHF. The CDR3 DNA follows: TGTGCCAGCAGCTTACGGGGAACTCAGCCCCAGCATTTT.

The chain uses TRBV5-1 and TRBJ1-1; 8 bases are shared with TRBD1. Germline trimming cut 9 bases from V and 4 bases from J; bases unmatched to any gene: 8. This CDR3 comprises 13 residues. CDR1 is SGHRS and CDR2 is YFSETQ in the germline V gene. CDR3 in DNA: TGCGCCACCCAAAAGGACAGGGCCACTGAAGCTTTCTTT. Amino acid sequence: CATQKDRATEAFF. Together with reference TRBV5-1 and TRBJ1-1, the CDR3 gives the full variable domain: KAGVTQTPRYLIKTRGQQVTLSCSPISGHRSVSWYQQTPGQGLQFLFEYFSETQRNKGNFPGRFSGRQFSNSRSEMNVSTLELGDSALYLCATQKDRATEAFFGQGTRLTVV.

DNA for the CDR3: TGTGCCAGCAGTGAAATAGCTCCAGGGGGCGGCTATGGCTACACCTTC. Translated, it gives CASSEIAPGGGYGYTF. The chain recombines TRBV2 with TRBJ1-2; TRBD1 matches at 8 bases. The junction had 9 bases not matched to a gene; V was cut back by 2 bases and J by 4 bases. The length of the CDR3 is 16 residues. The V gene's germline CDR1 is SNHLY and CDR2 FYNNEI.

This clone appeared a single time. The V gene is TRBV5-5, the J gene TRBJ2-1; TRBD2 matches at 13 bases. Looked up from germline, CDR1 is SGHKS and CDR2 is YYEKEE (reference sequence). The CDR3 spans 13 residues. Trimming removed 4 bases from V and 15 bases from J; junction bases left unmatched: 7. The CDR3, as DNA: TGTGCCAGCAGCGAGACTAGCGGGGGGATCCGGTTCTTC. This translates into CASSETSGGIRFF.

This chain uses TRBV20-1 with TRBJ1-2, with 9 bases matching TRBD1. From germline, CDR1 is DFQATT and CDR2 SNEGSKA (reference sequence). The J segment lost 7 bases and the V segment lost 7 bases, leaving 4 bases of the junction unmatched. The CDR3 contains 11 residues. Written as DNA, the CDR3 is TGCAGTGAACAGGGGGCGGGTGGCTACACCTTC. As protein: CSEQGAGGYTF.

The V call is TRBV19, the J call TRBJ1-5, with 8 bases lining up with TRBD1. With 7 bases clipped from V and 15 bases from J, the junction kept 17 bases outside the gene matches. The CDR3 extends over 14 amino acids. CDR1 and CDR2 (germline): LNHDA, SQIVND (reference sequence). CDR3 loop: CASTLDRESTATHF. Here the CDR3 DNA reads TGTGCCAGTACCCTGGACAGGGAAAGTACCGCTACGCATTTT. The full variable domain, rest sourced from reference TRBV19 and TRBJ1-5, is DGGITQSPKYLFRKEGQNVTLSCEQNLNHDAMYWYRQDPGQGLRLIYYSQIVNDFQKGDIAEGYSVSREKKESFPLTVTSAQKNPTAFYLCASTLDRESTATHFGDGTRLSIL.

J is TRBJ2-3 and V is TRBV9, with D maybe TRBD2 (5 bases). The CDR3 length is 14 residues. V gave up 4 bases and J gave up 4 bases, with 13 bases separating them. Germline-derived CDR1 and CDR2 are SGDLS and YYNGEE. Here the CDR3 reads CASSLNLGADTQYF. CDR3 DNA: TGTGCCAGCAGCTTAAACTTGGGAGCAGATACGCAGTATTTT.

This clone was picked up one time. V is TRBV4-2 and J is TRBJ2-3, with TRBD2 as a possible D gene (5 bases). The germline V gene encodes CDR1 LGHNA and CDR2 YNFKEQ. The CDR3 contains 15 residues. V lost 0 bases, J lost 8 bases, and 15 bases lay in between. The CDR3, as DNA: TGTGCCAGCAGCCAAGACCAGCGGCGGGCGGGTACGCAGTATTTT. Its translation is CASSQDQRRAGTQYF.

CDR3 amino acids: CASYYPTSELYNEQFF. For the CDR3, the DNA is TGTGCCAGCTACTACCCGACTAGCGAACTTTACAATGAGCAGTTCTTC. This sequence joins TRBV18 and TRBJ2-1; 8 bases fit TRBD2. The CDR3 totals 16 residues. Germline CDR1 is KGHSH and CDR2 is LQKENI. V was pared by 7 bases and J by 4 bases, with 12 bases of the junction left unmatched.

Concerning this clone: A much bigger clone sits one base away, suggesting this may be a read error. The genes are TRBV6-2 or TRBV6-3 and TRBJ2-2, with D hard to call. With 4 bases removed from V and 2 bases from J, the gap between germline ends came to 2 bases. CDR1 MNHEY and CDR2 SVGEGT come from the germline V gene. This CDR3 region has 12 residues. CDR3 nucleotides: TGTGCCAGCAGTTTAAACACCGGGGAGCTGTTTTTT. It is translated as CASSLNTGELFF.

The V and J genes are TRBV12-3 or TRBV12-4 and TRBJ1-1, with D perhaps matching TRBD1 (6 bases). V lost 2 bases and J 5 bases, leaving 9 bases between the germline ends. The CDR3 spans 13 residues. CDR3 nucleotide sequence: TGTGCCAGCAGTTTAAAGGGGACAACTGAAGCTTTCTTT. Translated: CASSLKGTTEAFF.

The V gene is TRBV5-1, the J gene TRBJ1-4, with TRBD1 matching over 10 bases. The germline CDR1 and CDR2 sequences are SGHRS and YFSETQ. The CDR3 totals 14 residues. V trimming: 3 bases; J trimming: 8 bases; junction bases outside the gene matches: 4. In DNA, the CDR3 is TGCGCCAGCAGCTGGGGACAGGGGATGGAAAAACTGTTTTTT. Amino acid sequence: CASSWGQGMEKLFF.

This clone was detected once. V is TRBV6-2 or TRBV6-3 and J is TRBJ1-5; D is perhaps TRBD1 (5 bases). CDR3 length: 16 amino acids. CDR1 and CDR2 from the germline V gene are MNHEY and SVGEGT. V lost 2 bases, J lost 5 bases, and 16 bases lay in between. CDR3 bases: TGTGCCAGCAGTTACCTTACCCAGGGCCATGATCAGCCCCAGCATTTT. Protein product: CASSYLTQGHDQPQHF.

The V and J genes are TRBV18 and TRBJ2-7; 9 bases are a match to TRBD1. The V gene's germline CDR1 is KGHSH and CDR2 LQKENI. This CDR3 has 15 amino acids. After removal of 6 bases from V and 4 bases from J, the junction contained 10 bases not matched to a gene. CDR3 loop: CASSFRTGVGYEQYF. CDR3 sequence (DNA): TGTGCCAGCTCCTTCCGGACAGGGGTTGGGTACGAGCAGTACTTC.

The CDR3 reads CASSLAGGAGANVLTF. The DNA for the CDR3 is TGTGCCAGCAGTTTGGCAGGGGGCGCTGGGGCCAACGTCCTGACTTTC. The chain employs TRBV28 and TRBJ2-6, with 8 bases identical to TRBD1. The CDR3 is 16 amino acids. Germline CDR1 and CDR2: MDHEN and SYDVKM. V lost 3 bases and J lost 2; bases outside the gene matches: 3.

The rearrangement uses TRBV7-2 and TRBJ1-2; D remains unclear. The CDR3 is 14 amino acids. V was trimmed by 3 bases and J by 6 bases, leaving 14 bases between them. The germline gives CDR1 SGHTA, CDR2 FQGNSA. The CDR3 here is CASSFQTVTDGYTF. The CDR3 DNA reads TGTGCCAGCAGCTTCCAAACAGTTACCGATGGCTACACCTTC.

The chain carries TRBV5-1 and TRBJ2-2; 9 bases agree with TRBD1. The junction had 8 bases not matched to a gene; V was cut back by 4 bases and J by 1 base. The CDR3 has 17 residues. Germline lookup yields CDR1 SGHRS and CDR2 YFSETQ. The CDR3 DNA reads TGCGCCAGCAGCCTCTTCGCGGGACAGGGGAACACCGGGGAGCTGTTTTTT. Protein sequence: CASSLFAGQGNTGELFF.

The chain links TRBV6-6 to TRBJ2-3, with 9 bases fitting TRBD1. J lost 0 bases, V lost 6 bases, and 16 bases had no gene match. CDR1 and CDR2 (germline): MNHNY, SVGAGI (reference sequence). This CDR3 has 19 residues. The CDR3 bases are TGTGCCAGCAGCTACGCCGGGACAGGGACCTTGAGGAGCACAGATACGCAGTATTTT. It is translated as CASSYAGTGTLRSTDTQYF.

V usage is TRBV5-1 and J usage is TRBJ2-7; no reliable D call. Trimming cost V 2 bases and J 2 bases, with 8 bases left between them. The CDR3 contains 13 residues. Germline V CDR1 and CDR2: SGHRS, YFSETQ. DNA of the CDR3: TGCGCCAGCAGCTTAGGCGGAACCTACGAGCAGTACTTC. Translated: CASSLGGTYEQYF.

The chain links TRBV5-1 to TRBJ1-2, with 8 bases aligning to TRBD1. J gave up 7 bases and V 2 bases, and 4 bases lay outside the gene matches. Germline V gene lookup returns CDR1 SGHRS and CDR2 YFSETQ. CDR3 size: 13 residues. CDR3 region: CASSFQGATGYTF. The CDR3 coding sequence is TGCGCCAGCAGCTTCCAGGGGGCAACTGGCTACACCTTC.